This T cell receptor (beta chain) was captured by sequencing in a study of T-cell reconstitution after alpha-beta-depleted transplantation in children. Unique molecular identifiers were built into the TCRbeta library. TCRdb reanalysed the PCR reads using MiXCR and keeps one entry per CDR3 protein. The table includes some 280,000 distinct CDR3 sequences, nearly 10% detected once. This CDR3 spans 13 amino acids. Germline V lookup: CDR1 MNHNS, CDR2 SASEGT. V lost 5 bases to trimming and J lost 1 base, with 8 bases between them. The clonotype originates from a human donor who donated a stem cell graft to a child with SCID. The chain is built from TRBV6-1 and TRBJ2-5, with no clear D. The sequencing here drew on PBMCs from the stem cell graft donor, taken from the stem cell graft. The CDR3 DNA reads TGTGCCAGCAGTCAAAGACCCCAAGAGACCCAGTACTTC. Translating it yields CASSQRPQETQYF.